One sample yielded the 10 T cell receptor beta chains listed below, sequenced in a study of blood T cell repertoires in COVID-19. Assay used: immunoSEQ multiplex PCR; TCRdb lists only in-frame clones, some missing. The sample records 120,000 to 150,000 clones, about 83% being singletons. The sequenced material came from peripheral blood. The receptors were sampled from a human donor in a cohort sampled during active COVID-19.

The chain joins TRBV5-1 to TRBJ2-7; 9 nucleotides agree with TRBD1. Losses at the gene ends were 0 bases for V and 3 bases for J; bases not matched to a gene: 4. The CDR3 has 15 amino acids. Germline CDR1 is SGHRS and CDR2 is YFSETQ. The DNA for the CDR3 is TGCGCCAGCAGCTTGGACACAGGGGGCCACTACGAGCAGTACTTC. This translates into CASSLDTGGHYEQYF.

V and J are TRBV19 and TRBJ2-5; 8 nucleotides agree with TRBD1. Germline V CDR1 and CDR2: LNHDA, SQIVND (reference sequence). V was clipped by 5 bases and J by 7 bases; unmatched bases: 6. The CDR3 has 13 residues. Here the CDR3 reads CASSVPGGATQYF. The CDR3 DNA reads TGTGCCAGTAGTGTCCCAGGGGGCGCGACCCAGTACTTC.

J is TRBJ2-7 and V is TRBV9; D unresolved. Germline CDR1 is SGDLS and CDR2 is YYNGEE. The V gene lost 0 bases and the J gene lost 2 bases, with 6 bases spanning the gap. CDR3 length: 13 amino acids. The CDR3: CASSVGAAYEQYF. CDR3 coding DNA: TGTGCCAGCAGCGTAGGGGCAGCCTACGAGCAGTACTTC.

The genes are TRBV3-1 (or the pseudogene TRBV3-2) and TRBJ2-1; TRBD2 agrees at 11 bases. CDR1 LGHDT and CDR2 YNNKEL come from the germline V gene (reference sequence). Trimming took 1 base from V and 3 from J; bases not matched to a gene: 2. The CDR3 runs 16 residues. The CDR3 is CASSQAGLAVYNEQFF. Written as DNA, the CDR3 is TGTGCCAGCAGCCAAGCGGGACTAGCGGTCTACAATGAGCAGTTCTTC.

The chain's CDR3 is CASSVLASYNEQFF. The CDR3 coding sequence is TGTGCCAGCAGCGTACTAGCCTCCTACAATGAGCAGTTCTTC. The rearrangement uses TRBV9 and TRBJ2-1, with D possibly being TRBD2 (5 bases). Trimming took off 1 base at V and 0 bases at J, with 5 bases between the two ends. CDR1 and CDR2 (germline): SGDLS, YYNGEE. The CDR3 has 14 residues.

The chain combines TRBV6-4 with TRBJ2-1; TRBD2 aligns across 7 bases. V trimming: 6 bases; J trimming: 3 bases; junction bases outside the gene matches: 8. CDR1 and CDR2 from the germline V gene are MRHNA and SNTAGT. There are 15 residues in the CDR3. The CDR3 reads CASSQLARDYNEQFF. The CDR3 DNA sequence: TGTGCCAGCAGCCAACTAGCGAGGGACTACAATGAGCAGTTCTTC.

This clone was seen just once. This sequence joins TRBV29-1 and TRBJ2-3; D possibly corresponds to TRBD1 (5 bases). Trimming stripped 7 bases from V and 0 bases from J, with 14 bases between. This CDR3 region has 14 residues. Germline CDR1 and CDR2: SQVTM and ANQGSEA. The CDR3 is CSATSDSSTDTQYF. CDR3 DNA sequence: TGCAGCGCTACAAGCGACAGCAGCACAGATACGCAGTATTTT.

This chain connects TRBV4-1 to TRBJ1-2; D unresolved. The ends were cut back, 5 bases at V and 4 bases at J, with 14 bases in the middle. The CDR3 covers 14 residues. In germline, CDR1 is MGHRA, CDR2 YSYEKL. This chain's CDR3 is CASSVRDLGYGYTF. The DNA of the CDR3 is TGCGCCAGCAGCGTTCGCGACTTGGGCTATGGCTACACCTTC.

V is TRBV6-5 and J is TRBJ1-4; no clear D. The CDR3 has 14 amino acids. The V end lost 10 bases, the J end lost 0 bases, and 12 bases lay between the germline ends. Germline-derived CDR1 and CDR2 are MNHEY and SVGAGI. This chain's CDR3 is CATTDGATNEKLFF. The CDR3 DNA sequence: TGTGCCACTACCGACGGAGCAACTAATGAAAAACTGTTTTTT.

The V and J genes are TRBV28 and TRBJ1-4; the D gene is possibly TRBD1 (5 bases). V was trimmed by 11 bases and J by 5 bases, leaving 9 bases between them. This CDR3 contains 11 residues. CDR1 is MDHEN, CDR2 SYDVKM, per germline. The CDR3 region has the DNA TGTGCCGTAGGGGTGAATGAAAAACTGTTTTTT. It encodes CAVGVNEKLFF.